This TCR beta chain derives from a study of T-cell reconstitution after alpha-beta-depleted transplantation in children (dated by TCRdb to about 2016). For context, the study as a whole: The study quantitatively tracked T-cell immune reconstitution after TCRalphabeta/CD19-depleted allogeneic hematopoietic cell transplantation in children using TCR repertoire profiling.

Library prep was done by PCR. TCRdb records Illumina HiSeq 2500 as the sequencer. TCR library preparation used molecular barcoding, with unique molecular identifiers applied to normalize quantification of the TCRbeta repertoire. The public reads were reanalyzed by TCRdb: fastp trimming at Q25, MiXCR alignment, in-frame beta chains only. When rows share a CDR3 protein, they turn into one entry using the most common DNA and genes. Present in this sample are about 590,000 distinct CDR3 sequences, 10% to 15% of which were seen just once. Of the sample, 2% to 2.5% is held by the ten largest clones. V ends up 3 bases short and J 4 bases short, with an unmatched junction base count of 15. CDR3 length: 19 amino acids, cysteine to phenylalanine. The sequence is cut down to CDR3 DNA, 57 bases in frame from base 1. CDR1 and CDR2 are drawn from the germline V gene: MDHEN, SYDVKM. Study-wide conclusions, independent of this receptor: Hyperexpanded clone frequencies declined over subsequent months; after one year, T-cell counts and TCRbeta diversity were mostly attributed to newly produced T cells. The apparently early recovery of alphabetaT-cell counts about two months after transplant reportedly depended on only several hundred rapidly expanded clones that came from non-depleted graft cells. In some patients, high TCRbeta diversity at day 60 was attributed to recipient T cells and intrathymic progenitors that had survived conditioning.

On this clonotype: What this receptor recognizes is not known. No much larger clone exists at a distance of one base, and base qualities are not known.

The treatment or condition label on this specimen signifies: allogeneic hematopoietic cell transplantation with graft depleted of TCRalphabeta T cells and CD19 B cells. The transplant recipients were children given TCRalphabeta/CD19-depleted allogeneic hematopoietic cell grafts. This TCR was recovered from a male patient between 10 and 17 years old who had a stem cell transplant for acute myeloid leukemia, so the T cells may come from the graft donor. The input for sequencing was PBMCs, mostly from graft donor cells, taken 360 days after TCRalphabeta/CD19-depleted stem cell transplant. Recombination linked TRBV28 to TRBJ2-7; 13 nucleotides in the junction match TRBD2. The bases read TGTGCCAGCAGTTTGGAGGTCGGGACTAGCGGGATCATGCGGTACGAGCAGTACTTC. Translation gives CASSLEVGTSGIMRYEQYF.